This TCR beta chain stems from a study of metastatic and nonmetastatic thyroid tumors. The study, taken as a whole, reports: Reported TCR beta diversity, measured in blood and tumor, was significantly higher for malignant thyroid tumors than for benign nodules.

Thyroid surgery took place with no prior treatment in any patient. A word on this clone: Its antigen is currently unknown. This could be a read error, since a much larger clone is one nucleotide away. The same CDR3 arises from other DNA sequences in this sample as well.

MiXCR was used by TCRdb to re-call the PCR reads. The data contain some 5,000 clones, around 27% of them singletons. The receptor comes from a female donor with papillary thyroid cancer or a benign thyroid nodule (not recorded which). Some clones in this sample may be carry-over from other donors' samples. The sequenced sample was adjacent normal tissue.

CDR3 DNA: TGTGCCAGCAGTGCTGGGGTGACTAGCGGGGGGCAGACCCAGTACTTC. Protein product: CASSAGVTSGGQTQYF. The chain uses TRBV2 and TRBJ2-5; 13 positions agree with TRBD2. CDR3 length equals 16 residues. The J segment lost 6 bases and the V segment lost 4 bases, leaving 8 bases of the junction unmatched. The germline CDR1 and CDR2 sequences are SNHLY and FYNNEI.